The 23 T cell receptor beta chains below all came from one sample that was sequenced in a study of shared clonotypes between healthy human individuals. CD45RO-negative cells were positively selected for CCR7, leaving out terminally differentiated effector memory CD45RA+ cells. This table comes from immunoSEQ multiplex PCR, and its TCRdb copy is limited to in-frame clones, with some not included. The sample shows about 2 million clones, approximately 94% of them seen only once. Specimen: naive CD8+ T cells sorted from blood. These receptor sequences come from a man aged 18 to 35 in good health.

The chain employs TRBV6-1 and TRBJ2-5; no firm D call. The CDR3 spans 17 residues. The V and J ends lost 1 base and 4 bases respectively, with 19 bases between them. Germline CDR1 is MNHNS and CDR2 is SASEGT. CDR3 sequence: CASSEDFMGLERETQYF. CDR3 coding DNA: TGTGCCAGCAGTGAAGACTTTATGGGCCTGGAACGAGAGACCCAGTACTTC.

The chain uses TRBV13 and TRBJ2-5; D ambiguous. V lost 1 base and J lost 4, with 13 bases in between. Germline CDR1 is PRHDT and CDR2 is FYEKMQ (reference sequence). This CDR3 comprises 15 residues. In DNA, the CDR3 is TGTGCCAGCAGCTTAGATGATGGGGTGCGAGAGACCCAGTACTTC. Translated, it gives CASSLDDGVRETQYF.

The chain employs TRBV11-2 and TRBJ1-4, with D unresolved. The V end lost 3 bases, the J end lost 0 bases, and 8 bases lay between the germline ends. The CDR3 runs 15 residues. Per germline, CDR1 SGHAT and CDR2 FQNNGV. The CDR3 DNA reads as TGTGCCAGCAGCTTTTTTCTTGCAACTAATGAAAAACTGTTTTTT. Amino acids: CASSFFLATNEKLFF.

Points on this clone: Other DNA sequences from this sample encode an identical CDR3 as well. The rearrangement joins TRBV6-5 to TRBJ1-2, with D unresolved. The V and J ends lost 2 bases and 4 bases respectively, with 5 bases between them. The germline CDR1 and CDR2 sequences are MNHEY and SVGAGI. The CDR3 has 12 residues. Here the CDR3 reads CASSYGPYGYTF. The CDR3 coding sequence is TGTGCCAGCAGTTACGGGCCCTATGGCTACACCTTC.

The chain joins TRBV29-1 to TRBJ2-7, with D possibly matching TRBD1 (6 bases). Trimming removed 7 bases at V and 0 bases at J, with 10 bases between. There are 12 residues in the CDR3. In germline, CDR1 is SQVTM, CDR2 ANQGSEA. This CDR3 reads CSAWDISYEQYF. The DNA for the CDR3 is TGCAGCGCATGGGACATCTCCTACGAGCAGTACTTC.

The rearrangement joins TRBV27 to TRBJ2-2; D might be TRBD1 (5 bases). V lost 6 bases, J lost 6 bases, and 8 bases lay in between. The CDR3 consists of 12 residues. Germline V gene lookup returns CDR1 MNHEY and CDR2 SMNVEV (reference sequence). The DNA for the CDR3 is TGTGCCAGCAGGAAGGGGTCCGGGGAGCTGTTTTTT. Translated: CASRKGSGELFF.

The chain joins TRBV29-1 to TRBJ2-7; D is ambiguous. There are 13 residues in the CDR3. Germline-derived CDR1 and CDR2 are SQVTM and ANQGSEA. Between the trimmed V and J ends, which lost 7 bases and 1 base, there was a span of 14 bases. Here the CDR3 reads CSGVDLYSYEQYF. In DNA form, the CDR3 reads TGCAGCGGAGTGGACCTTTATTCCTACGAGCAGTACTTC.

The chain combines TRBV19 with TRBJ2-2; 7 nucleotides align to TRBD2. J gave up 6 bases and V 0 bases, and 10 bases lay outside the gene matches. CDR1 is LNHDA and CDR2 is SQIVND in the germline V gene (reference sequence). This CDR3 spans 17 amino acids. Here the CDR3 DNA reads TGTGCCAGTAGTATAGACCGTGAGGGAGGGAAGGCCGGGGAGCTGTTTTTT. It encodes CASSIDREGGKAGELFF.

The J gene is TRBJ1-6, the V gene TRBV11-2, with D unclear. Germline-derived CDR1 and CDR2 are SGHAT and FQNNGV. CDR3 size: 18 residues. Trimming pared 2 bases from V and 0 bases from J, leaving 14 bases between. The CDR3 loop reads CASSLRAQLSSYNSPLHF. The DNA for the CDR3 is TGTGCCAGCAGCTTACGTGCACAGCTCAGCTCCTATAATTCACCCCTCCACTTT.

The chain has TRBV9 and TRBJ2-7; D may be TRBD1 or TRBD2 (5 bases each). Germline V gene sequence: CDR1 SGDLS, CDR2 YYNGEE. V lost 2 bases to trimming and J lost 4 bases, with 13 bases between them. CDR3 size: 14 residues. CDR3 amino acids: CASSVRGWGYEQYF. CDR3 bases: TGTGCCAGCAGCGTTCGAGGGTGGGGGTACGAGCAGTACTTC.

V and J are TRBV6-5 and TRBJ1-1; D is unclear. Germline loops: CDR1 MNHEY, CDR2 SVGAGI. The ends were cut back, 2 bases at V and 1 base at J, with 8 bases in the middle. The CDR3 has 14 amino acids. In DNA form, the CDR3 reads TGTGCCAGCAGTTACCCGGGAGCGAACACTGAAGCTTTCTTT. Its translation: CASSYPGANTEAFF.

J is TRBJ1-2 and V is TRBV5-6; D is unresolved. The V end lost 4 bases, the J end lost 3 bases, and 16 bases lay between the germline ends. Germline V CDR1 and CDR2: SGHDT, YYEEEE. The CDR3 totals 15 residues. The CDR3 reads CASSLRETPHYGYTF. DNA for the CDR3: TGTGCCAGCAGCCTACGGGAGACTCCGCACTATGGCTACACCTTC.

In this sample, this clone turned up once. The chain carries TRBV7-3 and TRBJ1-2; D uncertain. Trimming took off 1 base at V and 13 bases at J, with 10 bases between the two ends. The CDR3 contains 11 residues. From germline, CDR1 is SGHTA and CDR2 FQGTGA. CDR3 protein: CASSLRMRCTF. The CDR3 nucleotides are TGTGCCAGCAGCTTAAGGATGAGATGCACCTTC.

The chain uses TRBV5-5 and TRBJ1-3, with 7 nucleotides matching TRBD1. Trimming cost V 0 bases and J 0 bases; bases outside gene matches: 3. Germline CDR1 and CDR2: SGHKS and YYEKEE (reference sequence). This CDR3 region has 16 residues. CDR3 in amino acids: CASSLVPGGSGNTIYF. CDR3 in DNA: TGTGCCAGCAGCTTGGTTCCAGGGGGCTCTGGAAACACCATATATTTT.

The chain employs TRBV5-4 and TRBJ2-1, with a possible D match to TRBD2 (6 bases). V lost 4 bases and J lost 6, with 11 bases in between. Germline V CDR1 and CDR2: SGHNT, YYREEE (reference sequence). The length of the CDR3 is 13 residues. CDR3 sequence reads: CASSPGLPNEQFF. The CDR3 DNA is TGTGCCAGCAGCCCGGGACTCCCCAATGAGCAGTTCTTC.

This sequence joins TRBV11-2 and TRBJ2-1; 14 bases align to TRBD2. The junction had 7 bases not matched to a gene; V was cut back by 5 bases and J by 4 bases. Germline values: CDR1 SGHAT, CDR2 FQNNGV. This CDR3 contains 17 residues. The DNA of the CDR3 is TGTGCCAGCAGCGGAGGGACTAGCGGGAGCAGGTACAATGAGCAGTTCTTC. It encodes CASSGGTSGSRYNEQFF. Based on the CDR3 plus reference TRBV11-2 and TRBJ2-1, the full variable domain is EAGVAQSPRYKIIEKRQSVAFWCNPISGHATLYWYQQILGQGPKLLIQFQNNGVVDDSQLPKDRFSAERLKGVDSTLKIQPAKLEDSAVYLCASSGGTSGSRYNEQFFGPGTRLTVL.

Comment on this clone: The sample carries other DNA sequences with the same CDR3. The chain employs TRBV7-9 and TRBJ2-7; D unresolved. The germline V and J ends were trimmed by 2 bases and 4 bases, with 12 bases remaining between them. This CDR3 is built from 14 residues. CDR1 and CDR2 from the germline V gene are SEHNR and FQNEAQ (reference sequence). The CDR3, as DNA: TGTGCCAGCAGCTTAATCGCTTCCGGATACGAGCAGTACTTC. This translates into CASSLIASGYEQYF.

V gene TRBV29-1 combines with J gene TRBJ2-7; D might be TRBD2 (5 bases). Trimming left V 4 bases short and J 3 bases short, with 19 bases between. Germline-derived CDR1 and CDR2 are SQVTM and ANQGSEA. The CDR3 is 15 residues long. CDR3 amino acids: CSVAVRADYSYEQYF. The CDR3 nucleotides read TGCAGCGTTGCCGTACGGGCCGACTACAGCTACGAGCAGTACTTC.

This clone has just one count. This sequence joins TRBV5-4 and TRBJ2-5, with 7 bases aligning to TRBD2. V was clipped by 4 bases and J by 0 bases; unmatched bases: 6. CDR3 length: 15 residues. Germline V gene lookup returns CDR1 SGHNT and CDR2 YYREEE (reference sequence). CDR3 residues: CASSPVAGNQETQYF. The DNA for the CDR3 is TGTGCCAGCAGCCCCGTAGCGGGTAACCAAGAGACCCAGTACTTC.

This clone has just a few counts. The chain recombines TRBV28 with TRBJ1-1; no reliable D call. Germline CDR1 MDHEN, CDR2 SYDVKM. The CDR3 loop spans 13 amino acids. Deletions cut 6 bases from V and 0 bases from J, with 8 bases between. Here the CDR3 reads CASSTDVNTEAFF. CDR3 nucleotide sequence: TGTGCCAGCAGCACGGATGTGAACACTGAAGCTTTCTTT.

As to this clone: Other DNA sequences from this sample encode an identical CDR3 as well. The chain couples TRBV6-5 to TRBJ2-2; no reliable D call. The CDR3 is made up of 15 amino acids. Between the trimmed V and J ends, which lost 0 bases and 1 base, there was a span of 6 bases. CDR1 and CDR2 from the germline V gene are MNHEY and SVGAGI. CDR3 sequence (DNA): TGTGCCAGCAGTTACTCGGGTGGGAACACCGGGGAGCTGTTTTTT. Protein sequence: CASSYSGGNTGELFF.

The chain is built from TRBV27 and TRBJ2-7, with D possibly being TRBD1 (5 bases). CDR1 and CDR2 from the germline V gene are MNHEY and SMNVEV (reference sequence). The CDR3 is 13 amino acids. The V end lost 3 bases, the J end lost 6 bases, and 12 bases lay between the germline ends. The CDR3 reads CASSFGAGSEQYF. The CDR3 DNA reads as TGTGCCAGCAGTTTTGGGGCCGGCTCCGAGCAGTACTTC.

This clone came up once. The CDR3 sequence is CASSPTSGGTGEQYF. CDR3 DNA: TGCGCCAGCAGCCCGACTAGCGGTGGGACGGGAGAGCAGTACTTC. The chain employs TRBV4-3 and TRBJ2-7, with 9 bases matching TRBD2. The length of the CDR3 is 15 residues. Trimming removed 4 bases from V and 7 bases from J; junction bases left unmatched: 11. Germline loops: CDR1 LGHNA, CDR2 YSLEER.